Here is one T cell receptor beta chain with its context. Recruited during active infection, patients (from Seattle) were subsequently followed longitudinally. The CDR3 consists of 16 residues. The ends lost 4 bases at V and 1 base at J; junction bases unmatched: 5. Germline-derived CDR1 and CDR2 are SGHTA and FQGNSA. Measured with immunoSEQ multiplex PCR; TCRdb has only the in-frame clones, and not every one. Of a few hundred thousand clones in the sample, roughly 90% were seen once. The data are from a study of blood T cell repertoires in COVID-19. On the study more broadly: Acute-phase and convalescent COVID-19 samples originated in the United States, Italy and Spain.

Sequencing input: peripheral blood. This TCR derives from a woman aged 25 to 39 with COVID-19, enrolled during active disease. V and J are TRBV7-2 and TRBJ2-2, with 8 positions matching TRBD2. CDR3 residues: CASSSRTSGNTGELFF. CDR3 in DNA: TGTGCCAGCAGCTCCAGAACTAGCGGGAACACCGGGGAGCTGTTTTTT.